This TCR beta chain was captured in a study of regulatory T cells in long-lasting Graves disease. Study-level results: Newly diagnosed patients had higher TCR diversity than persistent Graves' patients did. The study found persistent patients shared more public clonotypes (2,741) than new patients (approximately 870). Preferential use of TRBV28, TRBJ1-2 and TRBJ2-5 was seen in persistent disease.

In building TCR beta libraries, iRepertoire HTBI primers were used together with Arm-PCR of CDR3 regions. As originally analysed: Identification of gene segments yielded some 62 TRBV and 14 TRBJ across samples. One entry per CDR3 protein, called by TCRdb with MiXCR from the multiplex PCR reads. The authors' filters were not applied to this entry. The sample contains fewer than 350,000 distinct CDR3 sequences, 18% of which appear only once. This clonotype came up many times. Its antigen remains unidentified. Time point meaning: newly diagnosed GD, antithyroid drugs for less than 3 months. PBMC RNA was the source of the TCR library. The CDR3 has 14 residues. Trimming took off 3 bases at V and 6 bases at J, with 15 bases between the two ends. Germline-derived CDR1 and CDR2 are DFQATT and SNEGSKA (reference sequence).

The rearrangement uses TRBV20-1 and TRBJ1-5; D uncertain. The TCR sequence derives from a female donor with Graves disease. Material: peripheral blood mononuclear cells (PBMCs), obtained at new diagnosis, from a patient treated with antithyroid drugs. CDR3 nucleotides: TGCAGTGCTAGGCCGGGAGCGGGCGGTCAGCCCCAGCATTTT. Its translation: CSARPGAGGQPQHF.